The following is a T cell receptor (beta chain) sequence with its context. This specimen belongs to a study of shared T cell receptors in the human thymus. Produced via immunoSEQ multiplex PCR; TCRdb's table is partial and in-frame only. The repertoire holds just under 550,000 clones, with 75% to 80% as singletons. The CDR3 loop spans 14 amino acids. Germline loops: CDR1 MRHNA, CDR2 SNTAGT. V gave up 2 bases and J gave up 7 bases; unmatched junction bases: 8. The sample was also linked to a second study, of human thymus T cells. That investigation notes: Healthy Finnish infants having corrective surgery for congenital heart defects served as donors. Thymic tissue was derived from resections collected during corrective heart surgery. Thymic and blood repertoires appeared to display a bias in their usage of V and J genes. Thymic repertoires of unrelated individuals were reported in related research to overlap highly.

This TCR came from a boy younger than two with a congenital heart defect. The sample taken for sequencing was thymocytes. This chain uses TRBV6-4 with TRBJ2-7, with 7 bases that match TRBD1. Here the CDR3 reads CASSDRDSFSEQYF. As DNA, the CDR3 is TGTGCCAGCAGTGACCGGGACAGTTTCAGTGAGCAGTACTTC.